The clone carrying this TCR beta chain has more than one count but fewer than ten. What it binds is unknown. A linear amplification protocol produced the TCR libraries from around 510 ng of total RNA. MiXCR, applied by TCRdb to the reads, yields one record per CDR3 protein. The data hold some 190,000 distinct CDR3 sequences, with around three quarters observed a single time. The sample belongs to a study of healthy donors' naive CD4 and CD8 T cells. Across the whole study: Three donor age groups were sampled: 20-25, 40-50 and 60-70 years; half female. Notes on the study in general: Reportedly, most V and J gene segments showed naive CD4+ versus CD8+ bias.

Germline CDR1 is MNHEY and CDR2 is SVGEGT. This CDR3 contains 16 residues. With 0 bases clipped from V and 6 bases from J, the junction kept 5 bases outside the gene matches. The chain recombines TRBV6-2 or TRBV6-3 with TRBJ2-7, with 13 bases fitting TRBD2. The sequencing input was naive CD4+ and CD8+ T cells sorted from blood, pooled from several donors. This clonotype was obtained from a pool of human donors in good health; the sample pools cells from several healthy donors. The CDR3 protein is CASSYSAGLAGVEQYF. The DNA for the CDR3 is TGTGCCAGCAGTTACTCCGCTGGACTAGCGGGAGTCGAGCAGTACTTC.